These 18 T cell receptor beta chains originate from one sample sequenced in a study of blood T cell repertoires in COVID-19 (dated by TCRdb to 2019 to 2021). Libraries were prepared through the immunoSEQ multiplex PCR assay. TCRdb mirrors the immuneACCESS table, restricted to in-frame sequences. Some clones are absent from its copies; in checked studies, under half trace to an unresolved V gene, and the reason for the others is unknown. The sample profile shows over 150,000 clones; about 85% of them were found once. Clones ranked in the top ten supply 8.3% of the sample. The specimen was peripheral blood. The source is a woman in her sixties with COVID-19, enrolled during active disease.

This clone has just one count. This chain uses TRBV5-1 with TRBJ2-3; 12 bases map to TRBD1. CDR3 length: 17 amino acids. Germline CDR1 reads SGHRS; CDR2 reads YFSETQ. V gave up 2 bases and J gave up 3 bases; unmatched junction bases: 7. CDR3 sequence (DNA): TGCGCCAGCAGCTTTGCGGGACAGGGGGCGTCAACAGATACGCAGTATTTT. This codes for CASSFAGQGASTDTQYF.

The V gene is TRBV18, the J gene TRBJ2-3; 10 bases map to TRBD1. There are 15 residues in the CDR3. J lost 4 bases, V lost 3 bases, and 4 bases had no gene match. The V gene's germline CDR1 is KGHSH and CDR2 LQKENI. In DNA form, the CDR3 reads TGTGCCAGCTCACCGGAGACAGGGGGCCCAGATACGCAGTATTTT. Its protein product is CASSPETGGPDTQYF.

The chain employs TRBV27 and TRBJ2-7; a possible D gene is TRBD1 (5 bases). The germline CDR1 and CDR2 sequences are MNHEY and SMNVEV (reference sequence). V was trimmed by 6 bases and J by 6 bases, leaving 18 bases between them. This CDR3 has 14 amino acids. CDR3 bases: TGTGCCAGCAGCAGACAGTCCGGACGCCTCGAGCAGTACTTC. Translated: CASSRQSGRLEQYF.

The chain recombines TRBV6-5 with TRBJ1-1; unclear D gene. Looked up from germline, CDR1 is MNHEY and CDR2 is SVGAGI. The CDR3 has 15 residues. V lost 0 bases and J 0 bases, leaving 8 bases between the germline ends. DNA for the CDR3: TGTGCCAGCAGTTACTCGATTGGAGTGAACACTGAAGCTTTCTTT. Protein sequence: CASSYSIGVNTEAFF.

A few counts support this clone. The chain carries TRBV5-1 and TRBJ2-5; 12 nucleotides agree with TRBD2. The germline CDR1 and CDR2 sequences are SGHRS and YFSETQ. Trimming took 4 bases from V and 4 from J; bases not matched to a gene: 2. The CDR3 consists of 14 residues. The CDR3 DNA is TGCGCCAGCAGCCTGACTAGCGGGGGAGAGACCCAGTACTTC. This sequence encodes CASSLTSGGETQYF.

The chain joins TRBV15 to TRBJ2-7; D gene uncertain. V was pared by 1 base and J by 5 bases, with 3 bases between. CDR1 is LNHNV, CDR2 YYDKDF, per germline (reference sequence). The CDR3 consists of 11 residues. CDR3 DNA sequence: TGTGCCACCAGCAGAGCGGACGAGCAGTACTTC. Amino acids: CATSRADEQYF. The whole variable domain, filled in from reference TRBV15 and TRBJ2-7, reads DAMVIQNPRYQVTQFGKPVTLSCSQTLNHNVMYWYQQKSSQAPKLLFHYYDKDFNNEADTPDNFQSRRPNTSFCFLDIRSPGLGDTAMYLCATSRADEQYFGPGTRLTVT.

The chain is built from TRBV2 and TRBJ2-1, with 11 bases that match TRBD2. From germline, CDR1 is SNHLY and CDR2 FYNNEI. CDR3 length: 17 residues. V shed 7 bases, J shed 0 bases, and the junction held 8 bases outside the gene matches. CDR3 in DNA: TGTGCCAGCATAGGTCCTAGCGGGGGGAGCTCCTACAATGAGCAGTTCTTC. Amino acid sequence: CASIGPSGGSSYNEQFF. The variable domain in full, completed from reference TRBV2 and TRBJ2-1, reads EPEVTQTPSHQVTQMGQEVILRCVPISNHLYFYWYRQILGQKVEFLVSFYNNEISEKSEIFDDQFSVERPDGSNFTLKIRSTKLEDSAMYFCASIGPSGGSSYNEQFFGPGTRLTVL.

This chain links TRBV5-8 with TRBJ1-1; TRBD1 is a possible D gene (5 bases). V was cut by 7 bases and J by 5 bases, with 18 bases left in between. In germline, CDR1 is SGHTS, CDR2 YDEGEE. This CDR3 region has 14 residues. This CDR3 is CASPGQGVRTEAFF. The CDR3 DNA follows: TGTGCCAGCCCCGGCCAAGGGGTGCGAACTGAAGCTTTCTTT.

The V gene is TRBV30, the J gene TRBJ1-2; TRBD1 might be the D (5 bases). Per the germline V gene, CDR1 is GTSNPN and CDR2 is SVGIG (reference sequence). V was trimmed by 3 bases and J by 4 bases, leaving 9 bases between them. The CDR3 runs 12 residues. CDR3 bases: TGTGCCTGGAGGGGGGGGATCTATGGCTACACCTTC. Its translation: CAWRGGIYGYTF.

The CDR3 sequence is CASSPRTSGLEQYF. As DNA, the CDR3 is TGTGCCAGCAGTCCCCGGACTAGCGGGTTGGAGCAGTACTTC. The chain recombines TRBV27 with TRBJ2-7, with 11 bases matching TRBD2. This CDR3 comprises 14 residues. In germline, CDR1 is MNHEY, CDR2 SMNVEV (reference sequence). Trimming removed 5 bases from V and 7 bases from J; junction bases left unmatched: 7.

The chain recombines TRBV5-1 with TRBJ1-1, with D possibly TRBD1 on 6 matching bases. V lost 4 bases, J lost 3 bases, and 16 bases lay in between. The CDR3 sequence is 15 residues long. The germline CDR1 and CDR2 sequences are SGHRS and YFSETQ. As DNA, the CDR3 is TGCGCCAGCAGCCGCGGACAGATGGGAGACACTGAAGCTTTCTTT. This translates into CASSRGQMGDTEAFF.

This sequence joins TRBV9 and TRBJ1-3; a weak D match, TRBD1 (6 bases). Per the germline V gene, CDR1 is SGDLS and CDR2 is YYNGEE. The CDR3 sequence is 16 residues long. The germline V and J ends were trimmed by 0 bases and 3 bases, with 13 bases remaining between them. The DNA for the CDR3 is TGTGCCAGCAGCGTAGTTTCAGGGGTGGATGGAAACACCATATATTTT. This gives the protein CASSVVSGVDGNTIYF.

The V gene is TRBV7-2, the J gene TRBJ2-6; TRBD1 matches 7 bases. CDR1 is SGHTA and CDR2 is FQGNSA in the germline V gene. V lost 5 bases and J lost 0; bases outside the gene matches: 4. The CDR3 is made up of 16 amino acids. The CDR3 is CASSTDRPSGANVLTF. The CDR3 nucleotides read TGTGCCAGCAGCACGGACAGGCCCTCTGGGGCCAACGTCCTGACTTTC.

The CDR3 DNA is TGTGCCAGCAGCTCCCGACAGGGGGCAGACTATGGCTACACCTTC. Translating gives CASSSRQGADYGYTF. The chain carries TRBV7-9 and TRBJ1-2; 10 nucleotides agree with TRBD1. The ends lost 4 bases at V and 3 bases at J; junction bases unmatched: 5. This CDR3 region has 15 residues. Germline assignment: CDR1 SEHNR and CDR2 FQNEAQ (reference sequence).

CDR3 in DNA: TGTGCCAGCAGCCGCGGGGACAGCCCCCAAGAGACCCAGTACTTC. This encodes CASSRGDSPQETQYF. The genes are TRBV7-9 and TRBJ2-5, with a tentative D call TRBD1 (7 bases). Germline V gene lookup returns CDR1 SEHNR and CDR2 FQNEAQ (reference sequence). V was cut by 5 bases and J by 1 base, with 14 bases left in between. CDR3 length equals 15 residues.

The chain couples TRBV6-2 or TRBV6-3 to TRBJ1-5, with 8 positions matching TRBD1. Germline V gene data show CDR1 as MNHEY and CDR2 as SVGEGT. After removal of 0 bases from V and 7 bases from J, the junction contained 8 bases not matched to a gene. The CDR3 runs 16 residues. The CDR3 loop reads CASSYSGQGAYQPQHF. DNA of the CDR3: TGTGCCAGCAGTTACTCGGGGCAGGGGGCATACCAGCCCCAGCATTTT.

DNA for the CDR3: TGTGCCATCAGTGAGTCCAAACGGGGAACTTATAATTCACCCCTCCACTTT. The encoded protein is CAISESKRGTYNSPLHF. The chain joins TRBV10-3 to TRBJ1-6; no reliable D call. This CDR3 spans 17 amino acids. Trimming removed 0 bases from V and 4 bases from J, with 13 bases in between. Germline loops: CDR1 ENHRY, CDR2 SYGVKD.

This CDR3 is CASRVDRVTDTQYF. In DNA, the CDR3 is TGTGCCAGCAGGGTGGACAGGGTCACAGATACGCAGTATTTT. This chain uses TRBV2 with TRBJ2-3; 8 nucleotides align to TRBD1. The CDR3 has 14 amino acids. The germline gives CDR1 SNHLY, CDR2 FYNNEI. The V gene end was trimmed by 6 bases and the J gene end by 2 bases; junction bases not matched to a gene: 4.